This TCR beta chain was sequenced for a study of cytomegalovirus exposure and HLA in healthy donors. Trimming pared 0 bases from V and 4 bases from J, leaving 15 bases between. The V gene's germline CDR1 is MGHRA and CDR2 YSYEKL. CDR3 length: 16 amino acids. The PCR made use of 60 Vbeta and 13 Jbeta primers. The repertoire was sequenced with immunoSEQ multiplex PCR; TCRdb's copy has only in-frame clones and lacks some. The sample includes about 98,000 clones, around two thirds of them seen just once. The clonotype comes from a male donor in good health and CMV-seronegative. Sequenced sample: PBMCs. The rearrangement links TRBV4-1 to TRBJ1-2, with D unclear. Written as DNA, the CDR3 is TGCGCCAGCAGCCAAGATGTCATTGGAGTGACCTATGGCTACACCTTC. It codes for CASSQDVIGVTYGYTF.